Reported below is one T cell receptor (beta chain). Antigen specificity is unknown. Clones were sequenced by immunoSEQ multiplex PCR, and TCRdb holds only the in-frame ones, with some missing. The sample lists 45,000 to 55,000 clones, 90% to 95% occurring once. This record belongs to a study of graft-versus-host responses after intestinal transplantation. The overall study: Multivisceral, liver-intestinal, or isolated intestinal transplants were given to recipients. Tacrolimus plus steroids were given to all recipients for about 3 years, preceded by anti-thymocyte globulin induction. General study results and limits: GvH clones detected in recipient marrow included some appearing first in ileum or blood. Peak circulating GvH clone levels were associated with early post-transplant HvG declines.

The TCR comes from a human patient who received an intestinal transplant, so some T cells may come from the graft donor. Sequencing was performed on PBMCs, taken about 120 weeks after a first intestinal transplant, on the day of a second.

For the CDR3, the DNA is TGTGCCAGCAGTTCAAAGGACTCTGGGGCCAACGTCCTGACTTTC. This encodes CASSSKDSGANVLTF. The chain uses TRBV27 and TRBJ2-6, with unresolved D. Trimming shortened V by 4 bases and J by 0 bases, and 7 bases separated the two germline ends. The CDR3 loop spans 15 amino acids. Germline-derived CDR1 and CDR2 are MNHEY and SMNVEV (reference sequence).